This paragraph reports one T cell receptor (beta chain). Its antigen is undetermined. The data originate from a study of early stage breast cancer tumors. Across the whole study: Samples were sequenced at approximately 9.5-fold average coverage. Study results and caveats: Tumors had approximately 2.5-fold higher T cell density than normal breast.

Blood replicates held 0.5 ug DNA, tumor or normal breast roughly 1.5 ug, two each. Measured with immunoSEQ multiplex PCR; TCRdb has only the in-frame clones, and not every one. The sample yields 50,000 to 65,000 clones, over 65% seen once. Per the germline V gene, CDR1 is SGHNT and CDR2 is YYREEE (reference sequence). CDR3 length: 15 residues. The J segment lost 10 bases and the V segment lost 4 bases, leaving 6 bases of the junction unmatched. The chain combines TRBV5-4 with TRBJ2-1, with TRBD2 matching 15 bases. The specimen sequenced was blood. This clonotype originated in a person aged 25 to 39 with breast cancer. DNA for the CDR3: TGTGCCAGCAGCCCCTGGGGGACTAGCGGGGGGGAGCAGTTCTTC. It codes for CASSPWGTSGGEQFF.